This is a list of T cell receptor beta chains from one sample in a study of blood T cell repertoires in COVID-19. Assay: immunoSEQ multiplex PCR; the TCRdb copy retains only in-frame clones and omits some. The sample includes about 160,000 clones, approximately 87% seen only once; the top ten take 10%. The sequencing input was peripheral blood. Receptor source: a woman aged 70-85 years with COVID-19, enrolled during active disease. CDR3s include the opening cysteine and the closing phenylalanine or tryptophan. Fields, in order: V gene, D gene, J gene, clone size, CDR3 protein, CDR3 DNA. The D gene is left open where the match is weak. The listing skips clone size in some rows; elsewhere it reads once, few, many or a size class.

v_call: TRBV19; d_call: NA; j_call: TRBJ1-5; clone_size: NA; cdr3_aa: CASRQGFNGNQPQHF; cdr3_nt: TGTGCCAGTAGACAGGGATTTAACGGCAATCAGCCCCAGCATTTT
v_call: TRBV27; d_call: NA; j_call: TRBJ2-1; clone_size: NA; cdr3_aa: CASRGTALVHNEQFF; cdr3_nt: TGTGCCAGCAGAGGAACAGCACTCGTCCACAATGAGCAGTTCTTC
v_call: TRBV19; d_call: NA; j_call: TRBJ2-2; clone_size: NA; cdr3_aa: CASSTLAASGELFF; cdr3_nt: TGTGCCAGTAGTACCTTAGCGGCATCCGGGGAGCTGTTTTTT
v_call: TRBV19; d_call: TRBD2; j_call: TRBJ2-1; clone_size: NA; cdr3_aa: CASSLGLAGGTQFF; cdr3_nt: TGTGCCAGTAGTCTCGGACTAGCGGGGGGGACCCAGTTCTTC
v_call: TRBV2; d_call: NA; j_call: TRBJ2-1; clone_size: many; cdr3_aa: CASSNSDEQFF; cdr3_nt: TGTGCCAGCAGTAACAGTGATGAGCAGTTCTTC
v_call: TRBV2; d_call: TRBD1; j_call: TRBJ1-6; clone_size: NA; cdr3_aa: CASNGQGYNSPLHF; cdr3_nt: TGTGCCAGCAATGGACAGGGGTATAATTCACCCCTCCACTTT
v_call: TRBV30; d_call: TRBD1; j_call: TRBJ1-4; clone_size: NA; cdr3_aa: CAWSVRDRGPEKLFF; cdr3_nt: TGTGCCTGGAGTGTAAGGGACAGGGGGCCGGAAAAACTGTTTTTT
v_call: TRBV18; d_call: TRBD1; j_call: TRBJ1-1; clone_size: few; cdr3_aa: CASSPPLGGTATEAFF; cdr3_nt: TGTGCCAGCTCACCACCACTTGGGGGGACAGCCACTGAAGCTTTCTTT
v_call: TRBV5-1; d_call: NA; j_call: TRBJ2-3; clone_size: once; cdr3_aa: CASSLKRTTTDTQYF; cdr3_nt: TGCGCCAGCAGCTTGAAGCGGACGACCACAGATACGCAGTATTTT
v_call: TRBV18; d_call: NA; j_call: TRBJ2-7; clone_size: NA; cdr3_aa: CASSQPGLWEQYF; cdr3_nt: TGTGCCAGCTCACAACCGGGACTCTGGGAGCAGTACTTC
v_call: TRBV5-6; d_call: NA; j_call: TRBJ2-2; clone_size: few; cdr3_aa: CASSFEQNTGELFF; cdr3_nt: TGTGCCAGCAGCTTTGAACAGAACACCGGGGAGCTGTTTTTT
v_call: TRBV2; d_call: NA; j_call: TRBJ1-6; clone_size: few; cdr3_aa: CASKFARAYNSPLHF; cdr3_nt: TGTGCCAGCAAGTTTGCCCGGGCCTATAATTCACCCCTCCACTTT
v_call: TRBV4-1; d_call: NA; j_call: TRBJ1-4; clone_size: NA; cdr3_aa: CASSQGLKPTNEKLFF; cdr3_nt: TGCGCCAGCAGCCAGGGACTGAAGCCAACTAATGAAAAACTGTTTTTT
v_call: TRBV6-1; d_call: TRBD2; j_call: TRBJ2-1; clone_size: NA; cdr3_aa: CASSETRTRAYNEQFF; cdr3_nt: TGTGCCAGCAGTGAAACTCGGACTAGGGCGTACAATGAGCAGTTCTTC
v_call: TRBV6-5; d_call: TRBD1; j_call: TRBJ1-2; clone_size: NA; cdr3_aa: CASSRTGGNYGYTF; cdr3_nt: TGTGCCAGCAGCCGAACAGGGGGTAACTATGGCTACACCTTC
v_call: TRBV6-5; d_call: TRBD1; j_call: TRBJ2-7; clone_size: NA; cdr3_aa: CASWGTGNSYEQYF; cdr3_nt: TGTGCCAGCTGGGGGACAGGGAATTCCTACGAGCAGTACTTC
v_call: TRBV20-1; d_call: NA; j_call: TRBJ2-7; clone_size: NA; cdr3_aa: CSASGAYEQYF; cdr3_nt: TGCAGTGCTAGCGGGGCCTACGAGCAGTACTTC
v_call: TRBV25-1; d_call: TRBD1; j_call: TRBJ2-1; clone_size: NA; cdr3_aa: CASSDPGQAYNEQFF; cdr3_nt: TGTGCCAGCAGTGACCCTGGACAGGCCTACAATGAGCAGTTCTTC
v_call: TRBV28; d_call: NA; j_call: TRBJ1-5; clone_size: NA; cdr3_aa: CASISSNQPQHF; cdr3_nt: TGTGCCAGCATCTCGAGCAATCAGCCCCAGCATTTT
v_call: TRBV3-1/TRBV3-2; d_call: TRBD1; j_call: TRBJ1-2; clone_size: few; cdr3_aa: CASSQSPQGANYGYTF; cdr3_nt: TGTGCCAGCAGCCAAAGCCCACAGGGGGCTAATTATGGCTACACCTTC
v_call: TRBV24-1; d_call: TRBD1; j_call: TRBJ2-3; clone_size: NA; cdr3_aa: CATSDPRQGLGTQYF; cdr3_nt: TGTGCCACCAGTGATCCCAGACAGGGGCTGGGGACGCAGTATTTT
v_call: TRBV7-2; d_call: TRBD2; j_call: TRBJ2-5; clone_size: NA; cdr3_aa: CASSSPGLAGGLQYF; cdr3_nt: TGTGCCAGCAGCTCCCCGGGACTAGCGGGGGGGCTCCAGTACTTC
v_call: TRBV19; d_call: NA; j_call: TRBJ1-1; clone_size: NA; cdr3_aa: CASSMFREAFF; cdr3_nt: TGTGCCAGTAGTATGTTCAGGGAAGCTTTCTTT
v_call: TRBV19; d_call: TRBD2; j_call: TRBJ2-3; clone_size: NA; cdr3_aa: CASSIGSGGTDTQYF; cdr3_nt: TGTGCCAGTAGTATCGGTAGCGGGGGCACAGATACGCAGTATTTT
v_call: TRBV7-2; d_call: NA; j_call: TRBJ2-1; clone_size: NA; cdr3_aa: CASSPYMKGDEQFF; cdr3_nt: TGTGCCAGCAGCCCCTATATGAAGGGGGATGAGCAGTTCTTC
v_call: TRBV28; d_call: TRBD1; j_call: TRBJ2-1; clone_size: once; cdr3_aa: CASSLQGAFYNEQFF; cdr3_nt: TGTGCCAGCAGTTTACAGGGGGCGTTTTACAATGAGCAGTTCTTC
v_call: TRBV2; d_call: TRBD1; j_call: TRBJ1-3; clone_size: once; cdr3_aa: CASRTGGGNTIYF; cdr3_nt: TGTGCCAGCAGGACAGGGGGTGGAAACACCATATATTTT
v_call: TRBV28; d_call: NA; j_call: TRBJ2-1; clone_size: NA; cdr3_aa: CASSLGREQFF; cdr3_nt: TGTGCCAGCAGTTTAGGGAGAGAGCAGTTCTTC
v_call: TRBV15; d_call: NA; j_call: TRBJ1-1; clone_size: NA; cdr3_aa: CATSRATGHLIEAFF; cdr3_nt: TGTGCCACCAGCAGAGCTACGGGACACCTCATAGAAGCTTTCTTT
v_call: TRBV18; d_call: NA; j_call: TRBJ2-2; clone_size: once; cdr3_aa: CASSPPRGSNTGELFF; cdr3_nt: TGTGCCAGCTCACCACCCCGGGGGTCTAACACCGGGGAGCTGTTTTTT
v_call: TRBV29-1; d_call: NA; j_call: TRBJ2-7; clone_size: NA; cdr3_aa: CSVGTSYEQYF; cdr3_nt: TGCAGCGTTGGGACATCCTACGAGCAGTACTTC
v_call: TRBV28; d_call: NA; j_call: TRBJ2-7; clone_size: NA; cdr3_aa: CASSFRNEQYF; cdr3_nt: TGTGCCAGCAGTTTCAGAAACGAGCAGTACTTC
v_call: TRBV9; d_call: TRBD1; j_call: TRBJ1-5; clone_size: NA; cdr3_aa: CASSPYYRGHFGNQPQHF; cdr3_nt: TGTGCCAGCAGCCCCTACTACAGGGGGCACTTTGGCAATCAGCCCCAGCATTTT
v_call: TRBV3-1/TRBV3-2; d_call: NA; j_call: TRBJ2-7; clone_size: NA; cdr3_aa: CASSQASLNYEQYF; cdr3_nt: TGTGCCAGCAGCCAAGCCTCCCTTAATTACGAGCAGTACTTC
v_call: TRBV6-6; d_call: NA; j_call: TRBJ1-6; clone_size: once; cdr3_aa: CASSYSAPSPLHF; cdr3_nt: TGTGCCAGCAGTTACTCGGCCCCCTCACCCCTCCACTTT
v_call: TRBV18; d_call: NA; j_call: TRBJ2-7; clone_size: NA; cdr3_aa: CASSPTAGLPYEQYF; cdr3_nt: TGTGCCAGCTCACCAACGGCAGGGTTGCCCTACGAGCAGTACTTC
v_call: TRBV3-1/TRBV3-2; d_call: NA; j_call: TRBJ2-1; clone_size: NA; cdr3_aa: CASSRLVVGEQFF; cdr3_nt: TGTGCCAGCAGTCGACTGGTAGTCGGTGAGCAGTTCTTC
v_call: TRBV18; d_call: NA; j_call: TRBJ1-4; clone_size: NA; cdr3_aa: CASTRRDLNEKLFF; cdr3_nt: TGTGCCAGCACACGCAGGGATCTTAATGAAAAACTGTTTTTT
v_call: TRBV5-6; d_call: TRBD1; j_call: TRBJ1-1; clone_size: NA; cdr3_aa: CASSWGWTGITEAFF; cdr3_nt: TGTGCCAGCAGCTGGGGTTGGACAGGGATCACTGAAGCTTTCTTT
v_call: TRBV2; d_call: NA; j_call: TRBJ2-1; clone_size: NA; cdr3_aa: CASSAWRGSYNEQFF; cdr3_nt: TGTGCCAGCAGTGCCTGGAGGGGCTCCTACAATGAGCAGTTCTTC
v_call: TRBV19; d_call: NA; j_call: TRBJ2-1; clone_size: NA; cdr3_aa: CASIGPFYNEQFF; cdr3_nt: TGTGCCAGTATTGGGCCATTCTACAATGAGCAGTTCTTC
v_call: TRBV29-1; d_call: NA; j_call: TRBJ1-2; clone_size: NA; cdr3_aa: CSVEDRIRTGVNYGYTF; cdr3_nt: TGCAGCGTTGAAGATCGAATCAGAACAGGTGTTAACTATGGCTACACCTTC
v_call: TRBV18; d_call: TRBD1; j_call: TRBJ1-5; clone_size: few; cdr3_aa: CASSDTGQGRNQPQHF; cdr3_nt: TGTGCCAGCTCCGATACCGGACAGGGGAGGAATCAGCCCCAGCATTTT
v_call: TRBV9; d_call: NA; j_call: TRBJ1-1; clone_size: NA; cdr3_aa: CASSAGRGLPTEAFF; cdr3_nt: TGTGCCAGCAGCGCCGGCAGGGGTTTGCCCACTGAAGCTTTCTTT
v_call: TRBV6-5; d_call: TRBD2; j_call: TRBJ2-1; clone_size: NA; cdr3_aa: CASSYLLAGGVEQFF; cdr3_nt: TGTGCCAGCAGTTATTTGCTAGCGGGGGGCGTTGAGCAGTTCTTC
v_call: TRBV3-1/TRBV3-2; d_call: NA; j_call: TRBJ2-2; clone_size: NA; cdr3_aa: CASSQVSTGELFF; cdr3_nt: TGTGCCAGCAGCCAAGTTAGCACCGGGGAGCTGTTTTTT
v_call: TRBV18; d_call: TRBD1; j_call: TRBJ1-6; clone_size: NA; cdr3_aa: CASSRDSLWGSPLHF; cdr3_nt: TGTGCCAGCTCAAGGGACAGCCTCTGGGGTTCACCCCTCCACTTT
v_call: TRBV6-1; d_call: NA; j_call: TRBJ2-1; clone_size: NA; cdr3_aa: CASSEGQTNEQFF; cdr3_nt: TGTGCCAGCAGTGAAGGACAGACCAATGAGCAGTTCTTC
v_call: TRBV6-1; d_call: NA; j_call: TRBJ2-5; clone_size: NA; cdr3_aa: CASSEVDRKDQETQYF; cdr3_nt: TGTGCCAGCAGTGAGGTAGACAGGAAGGACCAAGAGACCCAGTACTTC
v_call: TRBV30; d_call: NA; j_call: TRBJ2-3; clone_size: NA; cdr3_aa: CAWSSGRATDTQYF; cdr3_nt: TGTGCCTGGAGTAGTGGCAGGGCGACAGATACGCAGTATTTT
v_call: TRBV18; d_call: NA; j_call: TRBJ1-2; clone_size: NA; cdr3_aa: CASSTGRGDGYTF; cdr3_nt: TGTGCCAGCTCGACGGGCAGGGGAGATGGCTACACCTTC
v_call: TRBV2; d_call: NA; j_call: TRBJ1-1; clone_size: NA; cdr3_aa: CASRTGRNTEAFF; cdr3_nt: TGTGCCAGCCGCACGGGGAGGAACACTGAAGCTTTCTTT
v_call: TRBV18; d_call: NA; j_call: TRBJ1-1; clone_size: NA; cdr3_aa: CASSPGAPDEAFF; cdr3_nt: TGTGCCAGCTCACCGGGCGCGCCAGATGAAGCTTTCTTT
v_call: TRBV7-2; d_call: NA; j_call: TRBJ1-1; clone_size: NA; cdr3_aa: CASIKTGNTEAFF; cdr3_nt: TGTGCCAGCATCAAGACAGGGAACACTGAAGCTTTCTTT
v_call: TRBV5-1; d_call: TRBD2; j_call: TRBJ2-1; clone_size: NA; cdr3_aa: CASSGASGGANYNEQFF; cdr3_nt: TGCGCCAGCAGCGGCGCTAGCGGGGGGGCCAACTACAATGAGCAGTTCTTC